This T cell receptor (beta chain) derives from a study of EBV T-cell therapy then PD-1 blockade in nasopharyngeal carcinoma. CDR1 and CDR2 from the germline V gene are SGDLS and YYNGEE. The CDR3 sequence is 15 residues long. The ends lost 1 base at V and 2 bases at J; junction bases unmatched: 2. Regarding treatment: AdE1-LMPpoly-expanded autologous EBV-specific T-cell therapy followed by anti-PD-1 nivolumab. Turning to this clone: What it binds is unknown.

Profiling relied on immunoSEQ multiplex PCR, and the TCRdb table lists in-frame clones only, not all of them. The sample records around 23,000 clones, 75% to 90% being singletons. The clonotype was recovered from a man aged 35 to 55 with nasopharyngeal carcinoma. The sequencing used CD8+ T cells from blood, collected around day 60 from a patient whose treatment included autologous EBV-specific T cells and nivolumab. This sequence joins TRBV9 and TRBJ2-7, with 11 nucleotides matching TRBD2. The CDR3 reads CASSVLAGGPYEQYF. For the CDR3, the DNA is TGTGCCAGCAGCGTACTAGCGGGGGGACCCTACGAGCAGTACTTC.